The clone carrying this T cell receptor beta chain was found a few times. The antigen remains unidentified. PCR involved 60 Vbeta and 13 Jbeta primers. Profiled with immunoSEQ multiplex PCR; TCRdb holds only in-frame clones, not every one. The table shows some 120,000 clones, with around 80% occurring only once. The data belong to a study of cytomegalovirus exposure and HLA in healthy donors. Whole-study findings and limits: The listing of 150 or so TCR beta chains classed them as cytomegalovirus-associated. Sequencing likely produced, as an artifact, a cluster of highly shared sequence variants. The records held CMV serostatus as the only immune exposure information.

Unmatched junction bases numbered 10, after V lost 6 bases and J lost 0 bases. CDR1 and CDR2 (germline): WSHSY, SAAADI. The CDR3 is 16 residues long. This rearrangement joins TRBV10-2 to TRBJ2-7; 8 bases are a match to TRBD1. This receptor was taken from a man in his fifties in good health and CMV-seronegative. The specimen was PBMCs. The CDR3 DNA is TGCGCCAGCAGGGCCGAAACAGGGGGGAGCTCCTACGAGCAGTACTTC. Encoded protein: CASRAETGGSSYEQYF.